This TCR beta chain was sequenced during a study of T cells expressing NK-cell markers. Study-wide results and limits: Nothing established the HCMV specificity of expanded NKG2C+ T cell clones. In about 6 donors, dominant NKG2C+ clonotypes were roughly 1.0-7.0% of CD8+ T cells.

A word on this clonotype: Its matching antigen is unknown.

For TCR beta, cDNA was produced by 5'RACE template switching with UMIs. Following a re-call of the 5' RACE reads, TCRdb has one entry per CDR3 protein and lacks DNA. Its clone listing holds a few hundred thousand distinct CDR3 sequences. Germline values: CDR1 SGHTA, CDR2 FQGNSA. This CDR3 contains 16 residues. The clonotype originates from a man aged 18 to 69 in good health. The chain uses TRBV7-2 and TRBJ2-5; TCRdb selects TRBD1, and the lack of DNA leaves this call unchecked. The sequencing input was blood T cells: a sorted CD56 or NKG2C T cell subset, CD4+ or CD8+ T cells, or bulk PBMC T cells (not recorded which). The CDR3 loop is CASSLGTALRGGTQYF.